This entry lists 5 T cell receptor beta chains sequenced from one sample in a study of beta chain features in type 1 diabetes. TCRB transcripts that were expressed got sequenced, as all of the isolated RNA had been reverse transcribed. The assay was immunoSEQ multiplex PCR, and TCRdb's table has in-frame clones only and misses some. The sample contains about half a million clones, about an eighth of which appear only once. The specimen sequenced was naive CD4+ T cells from blood. These receptor sequences come from a woman under 30 in good health.

The gene calls are TRBV9 and TRBJ2-7; TRBD2 agrees at 10 bases. The V and J ends lost 0 bases and 3 bases, in that order; junction bases with no gene match: 3. The CDR3 has 15 residues. Looked up from germline, CDR1 is SGDLS and CDR2 is YYNGEE. For the CDR3, the DNA is TGTGCCAGCAGCGTAGGACTAGCGGGCGTCTACGAGCAGTACTTC. Protein sequence: CASSVGLAGVYEQYF.

This clone was seen just once. Other nucleotide sequences in the sample specify the same CDR3. The J gene is TRBJ1-2, the V gene TRBV7-2; no clear D. This CDR3 comprises 12 residues. Germline assignment: CDR1 SGHTA and CDR2 FQGNSA. Trimming took off 5 bases at V and 2 bases at J, with 6 bases between the two ends. DNA of the CDR3: TGTGCCAGCAGCCCGACGAACTATGGCTACACCTTC. Encoded protein: CASSPTNYGYTF.

The gene calls are TRBV7-2 and TRBJ2-3; D is uncertain. CDR1 is SGHTA, CDR2 FQGNSA, per germline. There are 12 residues in the CDR3. V lost 0 bases and J lost 8, with 6 bases in between. The CDR3 DNA is TGTGCCAGCAGCTTAGCGGAGACTACGCAGTATTTT. This sequence encodes CASSLAETTQYF.

Details on this clone: At the DNA level, this CDR3 is encoded by other sequences in the same sample as well. V and J are TRBV28 and TRBJ2-3; D unclear. CDR1 is MDHEN and CDR2 is SYDVKM in the germline V gene. The CDR3 is 12 amino acids. The ends were cut back, 6 bases at V and 4 bases at J, with 8 bases in the middle. The CDR3 reads CASSPTADTQYF. CDR3 sequence (DNA): TGTGCCAGCAGCCCAACAGCAGATACGCAGTATTTT.

This clone was picked up a small number of times. The V call is TRBV9, the J call TRBJ2-1, with TRBD1 identical over 8 bases. Germline V gives CDR1 SGDLS, CDR2 YYNGEE. The CDR3 spans 15 residues. The ends lost 3 bases at V and 3 bases at J; junction bases unmatched: 5. CDR3 sequence reads: CASSADRGNYNEQFF. The CDR3 DNA sequence: TGTGCCAGCAGCGCTGACAGGGGAAACTACAATGAGCAGTTCTTC.